This TCR beta chain is drawn from a study of T cells in Graves' hyperthyroidism and ophthalmopathy. With 3 bases removed from V and 2 bases from J, the gap between germline ends came to 11 bases. Germline-derived CDR1 and CDR2 are KGHSH and LQKENI. This CDR3 spans 15 amino acids. RNA transcripts provided the source from which TCR beta CDR3 regions were amplified. HTBI primers drove first-round RT-PCR of the TCR CDR3. One entry per CDR3 protein results from TCRdb running MiXCR on the multiplex PCR reads. Here the sample spans some 760,000 distinct CDR3 sequences, 14% being singletons. This clonotype has a count of ten or more.

Sequenced: blood. The rearrangement uses TRBV18 and TRBJ1-3; tentative D call: TRBD1 (5 bases). This clonotype was sampled from a woman between 18 and 30 years old with Graves' hyperthyroidism. The CDR3 nucleotides read TGTGCCAGCTCACCTACAGGTTCCACTGGAAACACCATATATTTT. As protein: CASSPTGSTGNTIYF.